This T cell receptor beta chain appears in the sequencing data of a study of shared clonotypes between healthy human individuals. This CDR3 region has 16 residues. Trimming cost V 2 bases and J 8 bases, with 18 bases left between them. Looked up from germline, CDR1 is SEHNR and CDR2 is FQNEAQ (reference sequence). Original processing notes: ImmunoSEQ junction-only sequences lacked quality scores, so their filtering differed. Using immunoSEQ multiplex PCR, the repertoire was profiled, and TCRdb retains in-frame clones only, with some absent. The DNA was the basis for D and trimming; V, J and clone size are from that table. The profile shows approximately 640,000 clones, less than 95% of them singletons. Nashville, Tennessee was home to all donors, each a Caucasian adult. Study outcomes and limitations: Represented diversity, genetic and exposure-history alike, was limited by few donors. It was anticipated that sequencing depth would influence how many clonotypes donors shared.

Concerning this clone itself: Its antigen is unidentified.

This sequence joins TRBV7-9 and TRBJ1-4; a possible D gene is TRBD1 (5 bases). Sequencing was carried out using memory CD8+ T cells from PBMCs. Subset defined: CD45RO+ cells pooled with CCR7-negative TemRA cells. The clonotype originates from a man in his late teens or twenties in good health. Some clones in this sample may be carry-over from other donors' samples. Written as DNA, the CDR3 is TGTGCCAGCAGCTTAAATAGAAGGGACCTTGTGGAAAAACTGTTTTTT. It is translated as CASSLNRRDLVEKLFF.